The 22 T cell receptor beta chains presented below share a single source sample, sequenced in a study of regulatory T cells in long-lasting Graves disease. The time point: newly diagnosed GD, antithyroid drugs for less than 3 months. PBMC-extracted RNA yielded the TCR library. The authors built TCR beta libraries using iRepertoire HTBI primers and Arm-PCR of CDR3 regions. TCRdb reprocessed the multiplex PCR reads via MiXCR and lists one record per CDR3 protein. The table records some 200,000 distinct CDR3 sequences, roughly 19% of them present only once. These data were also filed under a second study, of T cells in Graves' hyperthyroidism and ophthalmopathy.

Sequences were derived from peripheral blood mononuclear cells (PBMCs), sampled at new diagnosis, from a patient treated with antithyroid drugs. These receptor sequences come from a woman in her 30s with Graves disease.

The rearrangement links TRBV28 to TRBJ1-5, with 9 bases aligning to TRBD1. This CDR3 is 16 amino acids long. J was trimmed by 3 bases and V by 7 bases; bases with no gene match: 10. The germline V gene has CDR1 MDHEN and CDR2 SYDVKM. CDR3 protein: CASTFRGQGSNQPQHF. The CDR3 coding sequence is TGTGCCAGCACCTTCCGGGGACAGGGTTCCAATCAGCCCCAGCATTTT.

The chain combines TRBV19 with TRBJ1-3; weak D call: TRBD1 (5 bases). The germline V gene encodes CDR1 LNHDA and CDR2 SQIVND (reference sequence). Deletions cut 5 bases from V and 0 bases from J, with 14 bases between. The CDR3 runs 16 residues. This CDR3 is CASSLGTASSGNTIYF. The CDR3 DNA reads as TGTGCCAGTAGTTTGGGGACGGCGAGCTCTGGAAACACCATATATTTT.

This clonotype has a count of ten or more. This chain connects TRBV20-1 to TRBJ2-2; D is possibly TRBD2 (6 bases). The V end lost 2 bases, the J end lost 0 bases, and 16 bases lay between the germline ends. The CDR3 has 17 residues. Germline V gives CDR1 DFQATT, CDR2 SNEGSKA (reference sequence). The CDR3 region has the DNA TGCAGTGCTAGACGTCTTAGCGGAGCCACGAACACCGGGGAGCTGTTTTTT. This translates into CSARRLSGATNTGELFF.

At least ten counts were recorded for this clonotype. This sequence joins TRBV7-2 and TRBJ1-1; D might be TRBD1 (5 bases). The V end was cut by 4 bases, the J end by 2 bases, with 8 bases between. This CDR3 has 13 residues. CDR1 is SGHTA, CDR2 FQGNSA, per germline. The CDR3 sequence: CASSWTPNTEAFF. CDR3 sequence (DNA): TGTGCCAGCAGCTGGACACCTAACACTGAAGCTTTCTTT. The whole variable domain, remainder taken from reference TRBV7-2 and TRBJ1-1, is GAGVSQSPSNKVTEKGKDVELRCDPISGHTALYWYRQSLGQGLEFLIYFQGNSAPDKSGLPSDRFSAERTGGSVSTLTIQRTQQEDSAVYLCASSWTPNTEAFFGQGTRLTVV.

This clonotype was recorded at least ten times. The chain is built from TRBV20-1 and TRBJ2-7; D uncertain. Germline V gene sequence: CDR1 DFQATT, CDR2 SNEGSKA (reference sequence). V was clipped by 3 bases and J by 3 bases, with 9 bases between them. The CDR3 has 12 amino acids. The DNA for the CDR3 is TGCAGTGCTAGTCAAGACGGCTACGAGCAGTACTTC. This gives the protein CSASQDGYEQYF.

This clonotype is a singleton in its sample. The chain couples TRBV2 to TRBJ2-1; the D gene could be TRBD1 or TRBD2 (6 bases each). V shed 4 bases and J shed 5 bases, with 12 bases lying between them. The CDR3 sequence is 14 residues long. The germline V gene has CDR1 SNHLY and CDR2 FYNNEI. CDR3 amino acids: CASSVGGPNNEQFF. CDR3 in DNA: TGTGCCAGCAGTGTAGGGGGGCCGAACAATGAGCAGTTCTTC.

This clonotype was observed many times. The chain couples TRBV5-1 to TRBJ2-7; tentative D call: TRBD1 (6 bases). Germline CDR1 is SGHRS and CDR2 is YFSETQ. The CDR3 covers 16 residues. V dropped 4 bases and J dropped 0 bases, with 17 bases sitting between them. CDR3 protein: CASSPTSGASSYEQYF. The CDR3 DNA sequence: TGCGCCAGCAGCCCTACTTCAGGGGCTAGCTCCTACGAGCAGTACTTC.

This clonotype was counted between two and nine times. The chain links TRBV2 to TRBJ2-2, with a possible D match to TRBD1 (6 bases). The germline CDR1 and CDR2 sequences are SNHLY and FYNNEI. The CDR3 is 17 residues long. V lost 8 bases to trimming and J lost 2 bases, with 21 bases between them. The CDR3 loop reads CASSATPGQLNTGELFF. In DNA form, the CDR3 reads TGTGCCAGCTCGGCTACACCAGGACAGCTAAACACCGGGGAGCTGTTTTTT. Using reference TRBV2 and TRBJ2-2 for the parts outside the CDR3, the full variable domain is EPEVTQTPSHQVTQMGQEVILRCVPISNHLYFYWYRQILGQKVEFLVSFYNNEISEKSEIFDDQFSVERPDGSNFTLKIRSTKLEDSAMYFCASSATPGQLNTGELFFGEGSRLTVL.

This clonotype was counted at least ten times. The CDR3 DNA reads TGTGCCAGCAGTTCCCGAGGTAGGAGTTACAATCAGCCCCAGCATTTT. It encodes CASSSRGRSYNQPQHF. The V call is TRBV27, the J call TRBJ1-5; D is ambiguous. This CDR3 has 16 residues. From germline, CDR1 is MNHEY and CDR2 SMNVEV (reference sequence). V lost 4 bases to trimming and J lost 3 bases, with 16 bases between them.

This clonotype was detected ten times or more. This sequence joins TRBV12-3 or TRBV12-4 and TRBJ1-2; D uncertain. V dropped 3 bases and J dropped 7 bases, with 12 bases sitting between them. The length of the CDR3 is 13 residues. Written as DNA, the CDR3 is TGTGCCAGCAGTTTGCCCGAAGGCCCTGGCTACACCTTC. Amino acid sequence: CASSLPEGPGYTF.

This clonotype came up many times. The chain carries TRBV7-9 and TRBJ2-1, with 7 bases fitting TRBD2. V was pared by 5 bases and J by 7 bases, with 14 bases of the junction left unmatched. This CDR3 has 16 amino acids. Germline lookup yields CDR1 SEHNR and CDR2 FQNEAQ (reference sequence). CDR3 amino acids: CASSPTAGTLKNEQFF. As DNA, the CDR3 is TGTGCCAGCAGCCCGACAGCGGGGACCCTTAAGAATGAGCAGTTCTTC.

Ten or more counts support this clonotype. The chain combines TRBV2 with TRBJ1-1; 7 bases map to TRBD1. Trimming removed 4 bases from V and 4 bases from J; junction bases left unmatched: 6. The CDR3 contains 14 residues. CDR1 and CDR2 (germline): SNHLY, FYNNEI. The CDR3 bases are TGTGCCAGCAGTGTACAGGGGTTAGGCACTGAAGCTTTCTTT. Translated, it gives CASSVQGLGTEAFF.

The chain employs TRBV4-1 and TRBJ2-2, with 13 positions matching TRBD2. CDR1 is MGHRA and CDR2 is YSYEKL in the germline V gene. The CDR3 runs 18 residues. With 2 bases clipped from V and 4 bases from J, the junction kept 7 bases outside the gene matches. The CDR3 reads CASSQWGLAGKVTGELFF. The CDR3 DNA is TGCGCCAGCAGCCAATGGGGACTAGCGGGAAAGGTCACCGGGGAGCTGTTTTTT.

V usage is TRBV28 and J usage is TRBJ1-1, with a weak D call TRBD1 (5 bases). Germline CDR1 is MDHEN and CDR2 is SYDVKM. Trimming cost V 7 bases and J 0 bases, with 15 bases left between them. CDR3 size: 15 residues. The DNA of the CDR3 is TGTGCCAGCACCCCTGGGGGGGACTTGAACACTGAAGCTTTCTTT. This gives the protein CASTPGGDLNTEAFF.

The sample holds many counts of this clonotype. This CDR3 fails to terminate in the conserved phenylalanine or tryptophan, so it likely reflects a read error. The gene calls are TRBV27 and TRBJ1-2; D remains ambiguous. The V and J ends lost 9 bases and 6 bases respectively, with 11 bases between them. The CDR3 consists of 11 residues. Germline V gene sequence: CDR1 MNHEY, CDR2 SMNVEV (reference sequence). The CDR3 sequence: CASKTGNGYTL. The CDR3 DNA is TGTGCCAGTAAGACGGGGAATGGCTACACCCTC.

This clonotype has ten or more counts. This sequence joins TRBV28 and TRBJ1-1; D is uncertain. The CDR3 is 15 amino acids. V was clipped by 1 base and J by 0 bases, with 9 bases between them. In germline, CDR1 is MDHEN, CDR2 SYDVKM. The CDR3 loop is CASSLFLGLNTEAFF. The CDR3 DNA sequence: TGTGCCAGCAGTTTATTTTTGGGTTTGAACACTGAAGCTTTCTTT.

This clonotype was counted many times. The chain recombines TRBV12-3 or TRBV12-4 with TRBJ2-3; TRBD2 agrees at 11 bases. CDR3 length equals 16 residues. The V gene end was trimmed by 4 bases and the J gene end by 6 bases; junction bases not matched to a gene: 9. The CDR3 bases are TGTGCCAGCAGTTCTCCGGGACTAGCGGTAGAGGATACGCAGTATTTT. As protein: CASSSPGLAVEDTQYF.

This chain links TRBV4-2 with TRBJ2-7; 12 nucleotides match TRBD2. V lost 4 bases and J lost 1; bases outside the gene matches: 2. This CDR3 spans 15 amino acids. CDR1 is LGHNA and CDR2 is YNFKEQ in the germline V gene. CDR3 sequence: CASSLGTSGSYEQYF. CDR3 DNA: TGTGCCAGCAGCCTGGGGACTAGCGGGTCCTACGAGCAGTACTTC.

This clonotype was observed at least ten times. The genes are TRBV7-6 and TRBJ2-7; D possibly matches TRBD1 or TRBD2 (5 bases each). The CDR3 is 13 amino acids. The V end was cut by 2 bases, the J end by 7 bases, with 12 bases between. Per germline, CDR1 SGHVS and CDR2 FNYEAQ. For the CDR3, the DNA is TGTGCCAGCAGCTTATGGGACGGAGCGGAGCAGTACTTC. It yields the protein CASSLWDGAEQYF.

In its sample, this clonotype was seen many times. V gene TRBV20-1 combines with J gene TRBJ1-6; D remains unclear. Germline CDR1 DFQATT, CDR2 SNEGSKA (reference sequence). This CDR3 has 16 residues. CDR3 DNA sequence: TGCAGGGACGGGCGTCGGGGAGGTGGTGATAATTCACCCCTCCACTTT. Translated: CRDGRRGGGDNSPLHF.

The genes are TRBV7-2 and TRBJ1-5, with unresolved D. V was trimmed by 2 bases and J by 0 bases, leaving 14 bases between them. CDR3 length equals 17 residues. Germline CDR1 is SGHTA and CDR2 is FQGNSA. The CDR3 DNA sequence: TGTGCCAGCAGCTTACTTAGGCTGGCAGTTAGCAATCAGCCCCAGCATTTT. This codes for CASSLLRLAVSNQPQHF. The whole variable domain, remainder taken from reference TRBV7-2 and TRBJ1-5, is GAGVSQSPSNKVTEKGKDVELRCDPISGHTALYWYRQSLGQGLEFLIYFQGNSAPDKSGLPSDRFSAERTGGSVSTLTIQRTQQEDSAVYLCASSLLRLAVSNQPQHFGDGTRLSIL.

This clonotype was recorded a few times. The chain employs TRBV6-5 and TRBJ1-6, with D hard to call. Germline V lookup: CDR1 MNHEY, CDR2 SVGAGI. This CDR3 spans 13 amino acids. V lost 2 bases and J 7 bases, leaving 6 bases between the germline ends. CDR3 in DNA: TGTGCCAGCAGTTACGCAGAGAATTCACCCCTCCACTTT. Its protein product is CASSYAENSPLHF.